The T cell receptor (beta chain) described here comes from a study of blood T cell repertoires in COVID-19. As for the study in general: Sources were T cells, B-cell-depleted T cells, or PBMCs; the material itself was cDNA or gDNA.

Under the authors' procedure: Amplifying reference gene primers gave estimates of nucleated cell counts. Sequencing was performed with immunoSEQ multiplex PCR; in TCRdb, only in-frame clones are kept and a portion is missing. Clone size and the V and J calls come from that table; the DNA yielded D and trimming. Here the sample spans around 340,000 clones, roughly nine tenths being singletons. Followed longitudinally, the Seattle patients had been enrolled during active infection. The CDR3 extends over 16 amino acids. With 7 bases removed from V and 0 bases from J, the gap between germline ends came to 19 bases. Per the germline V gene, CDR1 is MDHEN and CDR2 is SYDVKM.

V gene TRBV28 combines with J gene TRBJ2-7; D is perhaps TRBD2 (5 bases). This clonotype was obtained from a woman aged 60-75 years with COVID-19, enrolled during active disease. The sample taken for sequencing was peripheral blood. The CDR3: CASTLGAGGPSYEQYF. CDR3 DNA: TGTGCCAGCACCCTGGGTGCGGGCGGCCCCTCCTACGAGCAGTACTTC.